Below are 8 T cell receptor beta chains sequenced from a single sample in a study of liver allograft versus peripheral blood T cells. The overall study: The authors compared T cell receptor repertoires in transplanted livers with those in the peripheral blood of recipients.

In TCRdb, the reads were re-called with MiXCR into one record per CDR3 protein. Of fewer than 9,500 distinct CDR3 sequences detected, around 15% appear once; the ten largest clones hold roughly 1.9%. The receptors were gathered from a human patient who had a liver transplant. These T cells may partly come from the graft donor.

The chain recombines TRBV28 with TRBJ2-7, with 7 bases aligning to TRBD2. The germline V gene encodes CDR1 MDHEN and CDR2 SYDVKM. The CDR3 spans 15 residues. V shed 3 bases and J 0 bases; nucleotides not matched to a gene: 5. For the CDR3, the DNA is TGTGCCAGCAGTTTGTGGGGGGGGAGCTCCTACGAGCAGTACTTC. Protein sequence: CASSLWGGSSYEQYF.

This clonotype was seen a handful of times. The V call is TRBV7-3, the J call TRBJ1-1; D is unclear. This CDR3 spans 13 amino acids. CDR1 SGHTA and CDR2 FQGTGA come from the germline V gene. Trimming took 2 bases from V and 5 from J, leaving 9 bases between them. The CDR3 here is CASSLSMRTEAFF. CDR3 DNA sequence: TGTGCCAGCAGCTTATCAATGAGAACTGAAGCTTTCTTT.

This clonotype has only a few counts. The CDR3 here is CSPGSSGLMNTEAFF. The CDR3 nucleotides are TGCAGTCCCGGGAGTTCAGGGTTGATGAACACTGAAGCTTTCTTT. J is TRBJ1-1 and V is TRBV20-1; possibly TRBD1 for D (5 bases). Trimming cost V 8 bases and J 0 bases, with 19 bases left between them. Germline V gene lookup returns CDR1 DFQATT and CDR2 SNEGSKA (reference sequence). CDR3 length equals 15 residues.

The genes are TRBV9 and TRBJ1-1, with 9 bases aligning to TRBD1. Germline CDR1 and CDR2: SGDLS and YYNGEE. This CDR3 is built from 14 residues. The junction had 5 bases not matched to a gene; V was cut back by 4 bases and J by 4 bases. DNA of the CDR3: TGTGCCAGCAGCCCCCGACAGGGGGGCACTGAAGCTTTCTTT. Residues: CASSPRQGGTEAFF.

The genes are TRBV2 and TRBJ2-7; D remains ambiguous. Germline V CDR1 and CDR2: SNHLY, FYNNEI. Trimming shortened V by 5 bases and J by 2 bases, and 10 bases separated the two germline ends. The CDR3 consists of 13 residues. The CDR3 DNA follows: TGTGCCAGCAGTCCCTTCCCGGCCTACGAGCAGTACTTC. Its protein is CASSPFPAYEQYF.

In this sample, this clonotype is medium-sized (0.01 to 0.1%). The chain couples TRBV18 to TRBJ2-7; 10 positions agree with TRBD1. Germline assignment: CDR1 KGHSH and CDR2 LQKENI. The CDR3 runs to 14 residues. With 3 bases clipped from V and 1 base from J, the junction kept 0 bases outside the gene matches. The CDR3 region is CASSPGQGSYEQYF. In DNA, the CDR3 is TGTGCCAGCTCACCGGGACAGGGGTCCTACGAGCAGTACTTC.

In its sample, this clonotype ranks as medium-sized. V gene TRBV6-5 combines with J gene TRBJ1-4; the match to TRBD1 covers 9 bases. Germline V gene sequence: CDR1 MNHEY, CDR2 SVGAGI. CDR3 length: 15 residues. V dropped 5 bases and J dropped 4; count of bases not matched to a gene: 5. CDR3 coding DNA: TGTGCCAGCAGTCCACAGGGGGCGAGTAATGAAAAACTGTTTTTT. Encoded protein: CASSPQGASNEKLFF.

This clonotype turned up a few times. The V call is TRBV5-4, the J call TRBJ2-7; 9 nucleotides match TRBD2. The CDR3 contains 17 residues. The germline V gene has CDR1 SGHNT and CDR2 YYREEE (reference sequence). Trimming removed 3 bases from V and 2 bases from J; junction bases left unmatched: 12. CDR3 sequence (DNA): TGTGCCAGCAGCTCCCGCGGGATGGCGGGGGGGGCCTACGAGCAGTACTTC. Protein product: CASSSRGMAGGAYEQYF.